This T cell receptor (beta chain) was profiled in a study of OX40 agonist ivuxolimab in advanced cancers. Concerning the study at large: The costimulatory receptor OX40 (CD134) was targeted by ivuxolimab, a fully human IgG2 agonistic monoclonal antibody. Intravenous ivuxolimab was administered to patients every 2 weeks at six dose levels: 0.01, 0.1, 0.3, 1.5, 3 and 10 mg/kg. Of the 50 to 55 patients in dose escalation, about 20 had hepatocellular carcinoma, some 15 had melanoma, 9 had renal cell carcinoma and 9 had head and neck cancer. In the dose-escalation cohort, 70% to 85% of patients were male, and the mean age was around 60 years, with a range of 23 to 79. Prior anti-PD-1, anti-PD-L1 or anti-CTLA-4 therapy was permitted, and approximately 39% of dose-escalation patients had received checkpoint inhibitors. Partial responses occurred in three dose-escalation patients: two with cutaneous melanoma and one with hepatocellular carcinoma. The purpose of peripheral TCRbeta sequencing was to test whether ivuxolimab changed TCR sequence diversity and led to clonal T-cell expansion. The monotherapy dose-escalation portion (N = 52 patients) of the phase I ivuxolimab trial is reported in the paper. Overall study outcomes, separate from this receptor: Partial responders in the 0.1-3.0 mg/kg groups had among the lowest normalized peripheral clonal expansion, especially among CD8+ T cells. On average, CD8+ T cells showed more expanded clones than CD4+ T cells after ivuxolimab. At doses of 0.1 to 3.0 mg/kg, clonal expansion of both CD4+ and CD8+ blood T cells was observed from baseline to week 6. The antigen specificity of the clonally expanded peripheral T cells was not determined. Low levels of normalized T-cell clonal expansion were also seen in some patients who did not respond.

In regard to this clone: The target of this receptor is not known. Base quality data are lacking; no much larger clone is found one base away.

Patients with autoimmune disease history or receiving systemic immunosuppression were excluded from the trial. In every dose cohort, peripheral blood was drawn for TCR sequencing at baseline, cycle 4 day 1, and cycle 7 day 1. The samples were drawn from a first-in-human, open-label, multicenter phase I dose-escalation trial of ivuxolimab. Adults with locally advanced or metastatic melanoma, renal cell carcinoma, hepatocellular carcinoma or head and neck squamous cell carcinoma were enrolled in the trial. Before TCR sequencing, CD4+ and CD8+ T cells were separately sorted from peripheral blood. Genomic DNA was isolated from the sorted cells so that the TCRbeta CDR3 region could be sequenced. The immunoSEQ Assay was used for sequencing of TCRbeta CDR3 regions. The table was pulled from immuneACCESS by TCRdb, which kept in-frame rearrangements only. Such tables lose some clones; where checked, under half of the loss comes from unresolved V genes, and the rest has no known cause. The sample table holds 60,000 to 75,000 clones, of which approximately 83% were seen once. The top ten clonotypes cover over 1.1% of the sample.

From its cysteine to its phenylalanine, the CDR3 spans 18 amino acids. The entry retains the CDR3 DNA only, 54 bases that are in frame from base 1. At the junction V is shortened by 3 bases and J by 3 bases; bases outside the gene matches: 15. The germline V gene gives CDR1 as KGHSH and CDR2 as LQKENI. This TCR was recovered from an adult with an advanced solid tumor such as melanoma, head and neck, liver or kidney cancer. This sample comprised CD4+ or CD8+ T cells sorted from blood, obtained in a trial of the OX40 agonist ivuxolimab. This chain is built from TRBV18 and TRBJ2-7; a stretch of 9 junction bases matches TRBD1. In nucleotides, the sequence is TGTGCCAGCTCACCCCTGGGGTCGGTGTGGGGACAGGGCTACGAGCAGTACTTC. It specifies CASSPLGSVWGQGYEQYF. The CDR3, completed at both ends by the reference TRBV18 and TRBJ2-7 genes, gives the full variable domain NAGVMQNPRHLVRRRGQEARLRCSPMKGHSHVYWYRQLPEEGLKFMVYLQKENIIDESGMPKERFSAEFPKEGPSILRIQQVVRGDSAAYFCASSPLGSVWGQGYEQYFGPGTRLTVT.